This T cell receptor (beta chain) was captured in a study of cytomegalovirus exposure and HLA in healthy donors. Study in general: About 85 million unique TCR sequences came from HLA-typed donors in an early release.

PCR amplification relied on 60 Vbeta primers (plus 13 Jbeta primers). The table came from immunoSEQ multiplex PCR; TCRdb's copy has only in-frame clones and leaves some out. The sample includes 100,000 to 150,000 clones, 83% of them seen just once. Study-wide points: TCR beta V- and J-gene trimming was later associated with a missense DCLRE1C variant. As a later analysis revealed, most CMV-associated TCR beta chains appeared HLA-restricted. In an earlier analysis, productive rearrangement rates for most beta V segments clustered near 87% or 30%.

Worth noting for this clone: The antigen is undetermined.

The origin of this receptor is a woman in her forties in good health and CMV-seropositive. Material for sequencing was PBMCs.

The CDR3 DNA follows: TGTGCCAGCACTATTATGGGGAGGGACAATCACTACGAGCAGTACTTC. The encoded protein is CASTIMGRDNHYEQYF. The rearrangement joins TRBV28 to TRBJ2-7, with D maybe TRBD2 (7 bases). Trimming shortened V by 7 bases and J by 3 bases, and 22 bases separated the two germline ends. The CDR3 totals 16 residues. Germline CDR1 MDHEN, CDR2 SYDVKM.